This T cell receptor (beta chain) was sequenced in a study of identical twins (TCRdb year 2016). About the investigation overall: To test whether fetal clonotypes persist, the study used deep sequencing on TCR alpha and beta repertoires from monozygotic twins, unrelated adults of various ages, and cord blood. Replicate twin experiments were performed at different times using different library preparation protocols to rule out contamination. Summary of the overall study and its limitations: Fewer insertions were carried by abundant cord blood beta clonotypes; a weaker similar trend was observed in young adult naive repertoires, while no such trend was observed in memory repertoires. Out-of-frame TCR alpha sequences shared between twins showed an excess of low generation-probability sequences compared with coincidental sharing between unrelated individuals. Zero-insertion analyses could be partly confounded by invariant T cells such as MAIT and iNKT, although diverse VJ usage argued against such confounding for most clonotypes. Because the same donors could not be followed over many years, conclusions were based on cross-sectional statistical analysis. Recombination models systematically underestimated out-of-frame TCR alpha sharing in monozygotic twins but agreed with sharing between unrelated individuals. Excess twin sharing in beta out-of-frame sequences was weaker because fewer shared sequences lowered the signal-to-noise ratio.

Receptors were amplified or captured by 5' RACE. Instrument used: Illumina HiSeq 2000. A universal primer binding site was introduced by template switching, and a unique molecular identifier was present in the final cDNA, enabling accurate counting of TCR cDNA molecules. First-strand cDNA for TCR alpha and beta chains was synthesized from specific primers in the conserved constant-segment region. To control for contamination, each cDNA library was double barcoded with a SMART-Mk sample barcode plus Illumina barcodes. TruSeq adapter sequences, together with Illumina sample barcodes, were added in two successive PCR steps. The Illumina HiSeq platform was used with custom primers to sequence TCR alpha and beta cDNA libraries. Per the original workflow: MiGEC was used to process raw reads and extract unique molecular identifiers, and MiXCR was used to find CDR3 positions. Recombination models were inferred per individual with the repgenHMM and IGoR tools using an EM algorithm. Shared clonotype analysis was performed with the tcR package in R, normalizing sharing by the product of cloneset sizes. To study raw recombination without the effects of thymic and clonal selection, out-of-frame nonproductive sequences were analyzed. TCRdb passed the public sequencing reads through fastp at Q25 and MiXCR, retaining productive beta sequences. Rows with a matching CDR3 protein are joined into one entry that keeps the most common DNA and genes. TCRdb, not the authors, supplied the V and J calls. For this sample there are around 490,000 distinct CDR3 sequences; around 15% appear just once. The ten largest clones capture approximately 1% of the sample.

The CDR3 spans 12 residues, from the cysteine through the phenylalanine. CDR3 DNA only is kept here, 36 bases in frame from base 1. According to the germline V gene, CDR1 reads SNHLY and CDR2 reads FYNNEI. The germline V and J ends show losses of 6 bases and 9 bases respectively, and no gene match explains 4 bases of the junction. Every donor was a healthy Caucasian. Three pairs of female monozygotic twins, all aged about 18 to 30 years, made up the twin cohort. CD4+ and CD8+ T cell populations were isolated with positive isolation kits from Invitrogen. A remark on this clonotype: Which antigen it targets is not known. The sample holds no much larger clone one base away, and base qualities are not on file.

The data were also submitted as part of a second study, on yellow fever vaccine responses in identical twins. As the second paper documents: The T cell response to vaccination in identical twins was reported by the authors to appear partly convergent and partly personalized. In the study, vaccine-responding T cell clones were precisely tracked in identical twins.

This chain is built from TRBV2 and TRBJ2-1; TRBD2 agrees with 8 junctional bases. The receptor was derived from a woman between 18 and 29 years old in good health. Sequencing used CD4+ T cells sorted from blood. The bases read TGTGCCAGCAGCACGAGCGGGGGTGAGCAGTTCTTC. The resulting protein is CASSTSGGEQFF. Reference TRBV2 and TRBJ2-1 proteins supply the regions before and after the CDR3; the full variable domain is: EPEVTQTPSHQVTQMGQEVILRCVPISNHLYFYWYRQILGQKVEFLVSFYNNEISEKSEIFDDQFSVERPDGSNFTLKIRSTKLEDSAMYFCASSTSGGEQFFGPGTRLTVL.